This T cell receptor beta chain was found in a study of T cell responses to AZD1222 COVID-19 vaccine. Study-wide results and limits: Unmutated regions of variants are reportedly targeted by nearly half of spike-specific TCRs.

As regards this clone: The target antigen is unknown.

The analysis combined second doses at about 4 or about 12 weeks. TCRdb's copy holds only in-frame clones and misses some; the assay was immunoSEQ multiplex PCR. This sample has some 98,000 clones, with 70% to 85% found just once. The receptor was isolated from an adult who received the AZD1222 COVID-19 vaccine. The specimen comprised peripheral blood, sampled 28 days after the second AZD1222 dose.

CDR3 sequence (DNA): TGTGCCAGCAGCTCCGCCCCAAAAGGAGGCCATAATGAGCAGTTCTTC. This codes for CASSSAPKGGHNEQFF. This chain joins TRBV7-2 and TRBJ2-1; tentative D call: TRBD2 (5 bases). The CDR3 runs to 16 residues. Germline lookup yields CDR1 SGHTA and CDR2 FQGNSA. Trimming shortened V by 4 bases and J by 7 bases, and 20 bases separated the two germline ends.